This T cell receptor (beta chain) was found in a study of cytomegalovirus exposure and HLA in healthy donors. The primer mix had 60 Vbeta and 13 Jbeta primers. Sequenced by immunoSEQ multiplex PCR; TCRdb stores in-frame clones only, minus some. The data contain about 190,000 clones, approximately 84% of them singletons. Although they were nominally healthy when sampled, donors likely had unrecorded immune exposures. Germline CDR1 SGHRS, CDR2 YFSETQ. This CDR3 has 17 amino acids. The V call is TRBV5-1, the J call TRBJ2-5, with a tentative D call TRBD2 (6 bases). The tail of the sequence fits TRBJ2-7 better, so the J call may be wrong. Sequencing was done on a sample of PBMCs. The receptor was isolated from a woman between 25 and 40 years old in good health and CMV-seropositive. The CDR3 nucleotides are TGCGCCAGCAGCTCGGGAGCCTTGGGACTCCGAGACTACGAGCAGTACTTC. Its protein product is CASSSGALGLRDYEQYF.